This T cell receptor (beta chain) derives from a study of T cell responses to AZD1222 COVID-19 vaccine. General observations from the study: Rises in breadth and depth of Spike-specific TCRs came after two AZD1222 doses. White British people made up most donors, females outnumbered males, and clonal diversity was possibly underestimated. Repertoires were obtained solely post-peak T cell response. Spike-wide coverage was observed for vaccine-associated CD4 TCRs, with dominant responses at 160-218 and 743-854.

With regard to this clone: Its antigen is unknown.

The method was immunoSEQ multiplex PCR; TCRdb's version includes in-frame clones alone and lacks a portion of them. The table lists roughly 79,000 clones, around four fifths of them singletons. Per germline, CDR1 MNHEY and CDR2 SMNVEV (reference sequence). This CDR3 spans 16 amino acids. Trimming pared 0 bases from V and 2 bases from J, leaving 10 bases between. The chain employs TRBV27 and TRBJ2-2, with D uncertain. The starting material was peripheral blood, obtained on day 0 of AZD1222 vaccination. The source is an adult in good health. In DNA form, the CDR3 reads TGTGCCAGCAGTTTATCTTCGGCGAGTAACACCGGGGAGCTGTTTTTT. Translation: CASSLSSASNTGELFF.